This is a list of T cell receptor beta chains from one sample in a study of blood T cell repertoires in COVID-19. Generated by immunoSEQ multiplex PCR, the TCRdb table keeps only in-frame clones and is missing some. Of roughly 92,000 clones detected, over 70% appear once; the ten largest clones hold roughly 30%. Sample: peripheral blood. These receptors all come from a woman aged 80 or older with active or convalescent COVID-19. CDR3s include the opening cysteine and the closing phenylalanine or tryptophan. D genes are given only for firm matches. Clone size is shown for a subset of rows, as once, few, many or a class of expanded clone.

d_call: TRBD1
j_call: TRBJ2-3
v_call: TRBV19
clone_size: once
cdr3_aa: CASATGQRGTQYF
cdr3_nt: TGTGCCAGTGCGACAGGGCAAAGGGGTACGCAGTATTTT

d_call: TRBD1
j_call: TRBJ2-7
v_call: TRBV5-1
clone_size: -
cdr3_aa: CASSYGTGSFTSYEQYF
cdr3_nt: TGCGCCAGCAGCTACGGGACAGGCTCCTTTACCTCCTACGAGCAGTACTTC

d_call: TRBD1
j_call: TRBJ2-2
v_call: TRBV10-1
clone_size: -
cdr3_aa: CASSGTGPGELFF
cdr3_nt: TGCGCCAGCAGCGGGACAGGGCCCGGGGAGCTGTTTTTT

d_call: -
j_call: TRBJ1-3
v_call: TRBV5-1
clone_size: -
cdr3_aa: CASSAGTRGGNTIYF
cdr3_nt: TGCGCCAGCAGCGCCGGGACTCGGGGGGGAAACACCATATATTTT

d_call: TRBD2
j_call: TRBJ2-5
v_call: TRBV7-2
clone_size: -
cdr3_aa: CASSLALAGGQETQYF
cdr3_nt: TGTGCCAGCAGCTTAGCCCTAGCGGGGGGGCAAGAGACCCAGTACTTC

d_call: -
j_call: TRBJ2-2
v_call: TRBV4-1
clone_size: many
cdr3_aa: CASSQDGGTSKYTGELFF
cdr3_nt: TGCGCCAGCAGCCAAGATGGGGGGACCTCCAAATACACCGGGGAGCTGTTTTTT

d_call: TRBD2
j_call: TRBJ2-7
v_call: TRBV7-2
clone_size: -
cdr3_aa: CASSLRTSGAYEQYF
cdr3_nt: TGTGCCAGCAGCCTACGGACTAGCGGAGCCTACGAGCAGTACTTC

d_call: -
j_call: TRBJ2-1
v_call: TRBV11-2
clone_size: -
cdr3_aa: CASSLGSSYNEQFF
cdr3_nt: TGTGCCAGCAGCTTAGGCAGCTCCTACAATGAGCAGTTCTTC

d_call: -
j_call: TRBJ1-2
v_call: TRBV4-1
clone_size: -
cdr3_aa: CASSQGSEGWQVLGYTF
cdr3_nt: TGCGCCAGCAGCCAAGGTTCCGAGGGTTGGCAGGTCCTTGGCTACACCTTC

d_call: TRBD1
j_call: TRBJ1-1
v_call: TRBV7-8
clone_size: -
cdr3_aa: CASRTGRNTEAFF
cdr3_nt: TGTGCCAGCAGGACAGGGCGGAACACTGAAGCTTTCTTT

d_call: TRBD1
j_call: TRBJ1-2
v_call: TRBV29-1
clone_size: -
cdr3_aa: CSVYGTDGYTF
cdr3_nt: TGCAGCGTTTATGGGACAGACGGCTACACCTTC

d_call: TRBD1
j_call: TRBJ2-7
v_call: TRBV5-1
clone_size: -
cdr3_aa: CASSESPGQGSYEQYF
cdr3_nt: TGCGCCAGCAGCGAGTCTCCGGGACAGGGTTCCTACGAGCAGTACTTC

d_call: TRBD1
j_call: TRBJ1-5
v_call: TRBV2
clone_size: -
cdr3_aa: CASSEIVGGNRVQPQHF
cdr3_nt: TGTGCCAGCAGTGAGATTGTAGGGGGCAACAGGGTCCAGCCCCAGCATTTT

d_call: TRBD2
j_call: TRBJ2-7
v_call: TRBV5-1
clone_size: -
cdr3_aa: CASSPHGGKGEQYF
cdr3_nt: TGCGCCAGCAGCCCCCACGGGGGGAAAGGAGAGCAGTACTTC

d_call: -
j_call: TRBJ2-7
v_call: TRBV4-2
clone_size: -
cdr3_aa: CASSQIRGQVSVYEQYF
cdr3_nt: TGTGCCAGCAGCCAAATAAGGGGCCAGGTCTCAGTCTACGAGCAGTACTTC

d_call: TRBD2
j_call: TRBJ2-1
v_call: TRBV7-8
clone_size: -
cdr3_aa: CASSFFLAGGLVEQFF
cdr3_nt: TGTGCCAGCAGCTTTTTCCTGGCGGGAGGGCTTGTTGAGCAGTTCTTC

d_call: -
j_call: TRBJ2-2
v_call: TRBV5-1
clone_size: few
cdr3_aa: CASSLGNTAVAGELFF
cdr3_nt: TGCGCCAGCAGCTTGGGCAACACAGCGGTCGCCGGGGAGCTGTTTTTT

d_call: -
j_call: TRBJ1-1
v_call: TRBV29-1
clone_size: -
cdr3_aa: CSFVGGTHHLNTEAFF
cdr3_nt: TGCAGCTTCGTGGGGGGAACCCACCATTTGAACACTGAAGCTTTCTTT

d_call: TRBD1
j_call: TRBJ2-3
v_call: TRBV5-8
clone_size: -
cdr3_aa: CASSFGQGGPRGTDTQYF
cdr3_nt: TGTGCCAGCAGCTTCGGACAGGGGGGCCCACGGGGCACAGATACGCAGTATTTT

d_call: -
j_call: TRBJ1-4
v_call: TRBV5-1
clone_size: -
cdr3_aa: CASSLDVVDEKLFF
cdr3_nt: TGCGCCAGCAGCTTGGATGTAGTTGATGAAAAACTGTTTTTT

d_call: TRBD1
j_call: TRBJ2-3
v_call: TRBV6-1
clone_size: -
cdr3_aa: CASSESGDRATDTQYF
cdr3_nt: TGTGCCAGCAGTGAATCCGGGGACAGAGCCACAGATACGCAGTATTTT

d_call: TRBD1
j_call: TRBJ2-2
v_call: TRBV6-5
clone_size: once
cdr3_aa: CASSQSTGPGELFF
cdr3_nt: TGTGCCAGCAGTCAATCGACAGGGCCCGGGGAGCTGTTTTTT

d_call: TRBD1
j_call: TRBJ2-7
v_call: TRBV27
clone_size: -
cdr3_aa: CASSDRALKSYEQYF
cdr3_nt: TGTGCCAGCAGCGACAGGGCCCTCAAATCCTACGAGCAGTACTTC

d_call: TRBD1
j_call: TRBJ1-2
v_call: TRBV29-1
clone_size: -
cdr3_aa: CSVGGTGASYGYTF
cdr3_nt: TGCAGCGTTGGTGGGACAGGGGCTAGCTATGGCTACACCTTC

d_call: TRBD1
j_call: TRBJ2-1
v_call: TRBV11-3
clone_size: -
cdr3_aa: CASSPGGQALEGQFF
cdr3_nt: TGTGCCAGCAGCCCAGGGGGACAGGCCCTTGAGGGGCAGTTCTTC

d_call: TRBD1
j_call: TRBJ1-6
v_call: TRBV28
clone_size: -
cdr3_aa: CASSPPGTGNNSPLHF
cdr3_nt: TGTGCCAGCAGTCCCCCCGGGACAGGGAATAATTCACCCCTCCACTTT

d_call: -
j_call: TRBJ1-1
v_call: TRBV6-5
clone_size: -
cdr3_aa: CASSKGIDTEAFF
cdr3_nt: TGTGCCAGCTCGAAGGGGATCGACACTGAAGCTTTCTTT

d_call: TRBD1
j_call: TRBJ1-3
v_call: TRBV28
clone_size: once
cdr3_aa: CASRHSAGTVSGNTIYF
cdr3_nt: TGTGCCAGCAGACATTCCGCCGGGACAGTATCAGGAAACACCATATATTTT

d_call: -
j_call: TRBJ2-2
v_call: TRBV29-1
clone_size: once
cdr3_aa: CSVTGGLAGVGTGELFF
cdr3_nt: TGCAGCGTAACAGGGGGCTTAGCGGGAGTCGGTACCGGGGAGCTGTTTTTT

d_call: TRBD1
j_call: TRBJ1-2
v_call: TRBV5-1
clone_size: -
cdr3_aa: CASSGTGGASGYTF
cdr3_nt: TGCGCCAGCAGCGGAACAGGGGGCGCTTCCGGCTACACCTTC

d_call: -
j_call: TRBJ1-1
v_call: TRBV23-1
clone_size: once
cdr3_aa: CASSHPGAGTEAFF
cdr3_nt: TGCGCCAGCAGTCATCCAGGGGCAGGCACTGAAGCTTTCTTT

d_call: -
j_call: TRBJ2-2
v_call: TRBV9
clone_size: -
cdr3_aa: CASSVRGTLNTGELFF
cdr3_nt: TGTGCCAGCAGCGTAAGGGGTACACTCAACACCGGGGAGCTGTTTTTT

d_call: -
j_call: TRBJ2-5
v_call: TRBV5-1
clone_size: -
cdr3_aa: CASSLAFFGLVETQYF
cdr3_nt: TGCGCCAGCAGCTTGGCCTTCTTTGGCCTAGTCGAGACCCAGTACTTC

d_call: -
j_call: TRBJ2-5
v_call: TRBV11-2
clone_size: -
cdr3_aa: CASSRTTLEWEQGETQYF
cdr3_nt: TGTGCCAGCAGCCGTACTACCCTGGAGTGGGAACAGGGTGAGACCCAGTACTTC

d_call: TRBD1
j_call: TRBJ1-2
v_call: TRBV19
clone_size: few
cdr3_aa: CASSPGTAYGYTF
cdr3_nt: TGTGCCAGTAGTCCCGGGACAGCCTATGGCTACACCTTC

d_call: TRBD1
j_call: TRBJ1-5
v_call: TRBV20-1
clone_size: -
cdr3_aa: CSASQQGGWQPQHF
cdr3_nt: TGCAGTGCTAGTCAACAGGGGGGTTGGCAGCCCCAGCATTTT

d_call: -
j_call: TRBJ2-5
v_call: TRBV3-1/TRBV3-2
clone_size: -
cdr3_aa: CASSQFEETQYF
cdr3_nt: TGTGCCAGCAGCCAGTTCGAAGAGACCCAGTACTTC

d_call: TRBD1
j_call: TRBJ2-7
v_call: TRBV7-3
clone_size: -
cdr3_aa: CASSAAGTGYEQYF
cdr3_nt: TGTGCCAGCAGCGCTGCCGGGACAGGCTACGAGCAGTACTTC

d_call: -
j_call: TRBJ1-1
v_call: TRBV11-2
clone_size: -
cdr3_aa: CASSRGGDMNTEAFF
cdr3_nt: TGTGCCAGCAGCCGCGGGGGGGACATGAACACTGAAGCTTTCTTT

d_call: -
j_call: TRBJ1-5
v_call: TRBV5-5
clone_size: few
cdr3_aa: CASSLPGGQPQHF
cdr3_nt: TGTGCCAGCAGTTTACCTGGGGGCCAGCCCCAGCATTTT

d_call: TRBD2
j_call: TRBJ2-3
v_call: TRBV6-1
clone_size: -
cdr3_aa: CASSGRGGGRTDTQYF
cdr3_nt: TGTGCCAGCAGTGGGCGAGGCGGGGGGAGAACAGATACGCAGTATTTT

d_call: -
j_call: TRBJ2-6
v_call: TRBV6-2/TRBV6-3
clone_size: -
cdr3_aa: CASSYISAGDSGANVLTF
cdr3_nt: TGTGCCAGCAGTTACATTTCGGCAGGGGACTCTGGGGCCAACGTCCTGACTTTC

d_call: -
j_call: TRBJ1-3
v_call: TRBV6-5
clone_size: -
cdr3_aa: CASSYRETGYGNTIYF
cdr3_nt: TGTGCCAGCAGTTACCGGGAGACGGGGTATGGAAACACCATATATTTT

d_call: TRBD1
j_call: TRBJ1-3
v_call: TRBV7-9
clone_size: once
cdr3_aa: CASSLDAGGGNTIYF
cdr3_nt: TGTGCCAGCAGCTTAGATGCAGGGGGCGGAAACACCATATATTTT

d_call: -
j_call: TRBJ2-7
v_call: TRBV6-2/TRBV6-3
clone_size: -
cdr3_aa: CASSYTGQYEQYF
cdr3_nt: TGTGCCAGCAGTTACACCGGACAGTACGAGCAGTACTTC

d_call: TRBD1
j_call: TRBJ1-1
v_call: TRBV28
clone_size: -
cdr3_aa: CASSLSGQKNTEAFF
cdr3_nt: TGTGCCAGCAGTTTGTCGGGACAGAAGAACACTGAAGCTTTCTTT

d_call: -
j_call: TRBJ2-7
v_call: TRBV2
clone_size: once
cdr3_aa: CASSEQGPPYEQYF
cdr3_nt: TGTGCCAGCAGCGAGCAGGGTCCCCCTTACGAGCAGTACTTC

d_call: TRBD1
j_call: TRBJ1-2
v_call: TRBV18
clone_size: -
cdr3_aa: CASSPDAGTDYGYTF
cdr3_nt: TGTGCCAGCTCACCAGACGCCGGGACAGACTATGGCTACACCTTC

d_call: -
j_call: TRBJ2-1
v_call: TRBV12-3/TRBV12-4
clone_size: -
cdr3_aa: CASRPSAGNEQFF
cdr3_nt: TGTGCCAGCAGACCTAGCGCCGGTAATGAGCAGTTCTTC

d_call: -
j_call: TRBJ1-6
v_call: TRBV6-5
clone_size: -
cdr3_aa: CASRRQENSPLHF
cdr3_nt: TGTGCCAGCAGGCGACAGGAGAATTCACCCCTCCACTTT

d_call: -
j_call: TRBJ1-2
v_call: TRBV5-6
clone_size: -
cdr3_aa: CASSPGGPGSYGYTF
cdr3_nt: TGTGCCAGCAGCCCGGGAGGTCCAGGGAGCTATGGCTACACCTTC

d_call: -
j_call: TRBJ1-3
v_call: TRBV21-1
clone_size: -
cdr3_aa: CASSKAKGSGNTIYF
cdr3_nt: TGTGCCAGCAGCAAAGCTAAGGGGTCTGGAAACACCATATATTTT

d_call: TRBD2
j_call: TRBJ2-1
v_call: TRBV27
clone_size: once
cdr3_aa: CASRATGGPYNEQFF
cdr3_nt: TGTGCCAGCAGAGCTACGGGGGGGCCTTACAATGAGCAGTTCTTC

d_call: TRBD1
j_call: TRBJ2-7
v_call: TRBV28
clone_size: -
cdr3_aa: CASRSTGGLYEQYF
cdr3_nt: TGTGCCAGCAGGTCGACAGGGGGCTTATACGAGCAGTACTTC

d_call: -
j_call: TRBJ1-2
v_call: TRBV5-4
clone_size: -
cdr3_aa: CASSFEGYGYTF
cdr3_nt: TGTGCCAGCAGCTTTGAGGGCTATGGCTACACCTTC

d_call: TRBD1
j_call: TRBJ1-2
v_call: TRBV5-6
clone_size: -
cdr3_aa: CASSWDRTSNYGYTF
cdr3_nt: TGTGCCAGCAGCTGGGACAGAACATCTAACTATGGCTACACCTTC